These T cell receptor beta chains were read from a single sample in a study of cytomegalovirus exposure and HLA in healthy donors. Data came from immunoSEQ multiplex PCR; TCRdb stores just in-frame clones and leaves some out. The sample holds about 170,000 clones; more than 80% are singletons and the top ten take nearly 2.5%. Material: PBMCs. The receptors originated from a male donor in good health and CMV-seronegative. The CDR3 runs from the conserved cysteine through the conserved F or W. D genes are given only for firm matches. Expanded clones are given a class, and other clones once, few, many or no size at all.

>.|TRBJ2-4|TRBV29-1|.
TGCAGCGTTCCCCTAGACGTAAACATTCAGTACTTC
CSVPLDVNIQYF
>.|TRBJ1-5|TRBV27|.
TGTGCCAGCAGTCCACTCCACACAGGATATAGCAATCAGCCCCAGCATTTT
CASSPLHTGYSNQPQHF
>TRBD1|TRBJ1-2|TRBV19|many
TGTGCCAGTAGTCTAGGACAGGGTTCCTATGGCTACACCTTC
CASSLGQGSYGYTF
>.|TRBJ1-2|TRBV19|.
TGTGCCAGTAGTCCCGGGACATTCAGCTATGGCTACACCTTC
CASSPGTFSYGYTF
>TRBD1|TRBJ1-4|TRBV9|few
TGTGCCAGCAGCGGGACAGGGAGAAGAGAAAAACTGTTTTTT
CASSGTGRREKLFF
>TRBD2|TRBJ2-3|TRBV5-4|.
TGTGCCAGCACCCAAACTAGCGGGGGCACAGATACGCAGTATTTT
CASTQTSGGTDTQYF
>TRBD2|TRBJ2-7|TRBV5-1|.
TGCGCCAGCAGCTTGGAGGCGGGGGTCTCCTACGAGCAGTACTTC
CASSLEAGVSYEQYF
>TRBD1|TRBJ2-7|TRBV6-5|.
TGTGCCAGCAAGTTCCAATGGACAGGGCTCTACGAGCAGTACTTC
CASKFQWTGLYEQYF
>TRBD1|TRBJ1-2|TRBV6-1|few
TGTGCCAGCAGAGAAGGACAGGGAGCTGGCTACACCTTC
CASREGQGAGYTF
>TRBD2|TRBJ2-5|TRBV9|.
TGTGCCAGCAGCGTTGGCGGGGGGGCCGCAGAGACCCAGTACTTC
CASSVGGGAAETQYF
>TRBD1|TRBJ1-5|TRBV19|.
TGTGCCACCCTCCCTCAGGCAGGGGGCACATATAGCAATCAGCCCCAGCATTTT
CATLPQAGGTYSNQPQHF
>TRBD1|TRBJ1-1|TRBV30|once
TGTGCCTGGAGCCATTGGGACAGGGAGAACACTGAAGCTTTCTTT
CAWSHWDRENTEAFF
>TRBD1|TRBJ2-5|TRBV7-8|.
TGTGCCAGCAGCAAAAGGCGGGACAGGGAGACCCAGTACTTC
CASSKRRDRETQYF
>.|TRBJ1-2|TRBV11-2|.
TGTGCCAGCAGCGATACACCGGGACTCACGCCGACTAACTATGGCTACACCTTC
CASSDTPGLTPTNYGYTF
>.|TRBJ2-6|TRBV30|.
TGTGCCTGGATGAGGTCAGGGGCCAACGTCCTGACTTTC
CAWMRSGANVLTF
>.|TRBJ2-7|TRBV5-5|few
TGTGCCAGCAGCTTGGGAGGTGCTTACTACGAGCAGTACTTC
CASSLGGAYYEQYF
>.|TRBJ2-1|TRBV14|.
TGTGCCAGCAGCCAAGGAGACACGGTCTGGAATGAGCAGTTCTTC
CASSQGDTVWNEQFF
>.|TRBJ1-2|TRBV7-2|.
TGTGCCAGCAGCCCCGGACAGACGAATTTTTATGGCTACACCTTC
CASSPGQTNFYGYTF
>TRBD1|TRBJ1-4|TRBV4-2|.
TGTGCCAGCAGCCAGGGACAGCTTAATGAAAAACTGTTTTTT
CASSQGQLNEKLFF
>.|TRBJ2-4|TRBV9|.
TGTGCCAGCAGCGTAGAATGGCAGTTAGCCAAAAACATTCAGTACTTC
CASSVEWQLAKNIQYF
>TRBD2|TRBJ2-5|TRBV28|.
TGTGCCAGCAGTTTTCGGGGACAGCGGGGGGCCGTGGCCCAGTACTTC
CASSFRGQRGAVAQYF
>TRBD1|TRBJ1-2|TRBV28|once
TGTGCCAGCAGTCTACAGGGGCCCTCAACTAACTATGGCTACACCTTC
CASSLQGPSTNYGYTF
>.|TRBJ2-3|TRBV19|.
TGTGCCAGTAGGCCTGGGGGCCAGGACGGCACAGATACGCAGTATTTT
CASRPGGQDGTDTQYF
>TRBD1|TRBJ2-2|TRBV2|.
TGTGCCAGCAGTAAACACCTTGACAGGGTAGTAGACGGGGAGCTGTTTTTT
CASSKHLDRVVDGELFF
>.|TRBJ1-1|TRBV18|.
TGTGCCAGCTCACCACCGCGGGGGCGGGGCACTGAAGCTTTCTTT
CASSPPRGRGTEAFF
>.|TRBJ2-7|TRBV9|.
TGTGCCAGCAGCGTCCCCCCCCCGACTATACCCTACGAGCAGTACTTC
CASSVPPPTIPYEQYF
>TRBD1|TRBJ2-2|TRBV7-9|.
TGTGCCAGCAGCTTAGACTCCAGGGGGCTGGCCGGGGAGCTGTTTTTT
CASSLDSRGLAGELFF
>TRBD1|TRBJ1-2|TRBV15|.
TGTGCCACCAGCAGAGCTGGGACAGGGTTTCACTATGGCTACACCTTC
CATSRAGTGFHYGYTF
>.|TRBJ2-3|TRBV10-3|.
TGTGCCATCAGTGAGTCCCCTGGGGAGACAGATACGCAGTATTTT
CAISESPGETDTQYF
>.|TRBJ1-2|TRBV6-1|.
TGTGCCAGCAGGGAGGCCGAGACGGGAAACTATGGCTACACCTTC
CASREAETGNYGYTF
>.|TRBJ2-1|TRBV9|.
TGTGCCAGCAGCGTAGTAGCAAATGAGCAGTTCTTC
CASSVVANEQFF
>TRBD1|TRBJ2-1|TRBV5-1|.
TGCGCCAGCAGCTTGAGGGACAGGGTTTTGGGTAATGAGCAGTTCTTC
CASSLRDRVLGNEQFF
>TRBD1|TRBJ1-6|TRBV4-1|.
TGCGCCAGCAGCCAAGATCCCCGGACAGGGGAGGGTTCACCCCTCCACTTT
CASSQDPRTGEGSPLHF
>TRBD1|TRBJ1-2|TRBV28|.
TGTGCCAGCAGTTCACAAACGGACAGGGTTCTGTACTATGGCTACACCTTC
CASSSQTDRVLYYGYTF
>TRBD1|TRBJ2-7|TRBV14|.
TGTGCCAGCAGCCCACGGACAGGGAGCTTTACTGAGCAGTACTTC
CASSPRTGSFTEQYF
>TRBD2|TRBJ2-1|TRBV7-3|.
TGTGCCAGCAGCTTATATGGGACTAGCGGTGTCAATGAGCAGTTCTTC
CASSLYGTSGVNEQFF
>.|TRBJ1-2|TRBV28|.
TGTGCCAGCAGGCGCCTGACGGGGAACTATGGCTACACCTTC
CASRRLTGNYGYTF
>TRBD1|TRBJ1-5|TRBV7-2|.
TGTGCCAGCAGCTCGACAGGGGGCTACCAGCCCCAGCATTTT
CASSSTGGYQPQHF
>.|TRBJ2-7|TRBV7-3|.
TGTGCCAGCAGCTTAACGGGAGAGGCCTACGAGCAGTACTTC
CASSLTGEAYEQYF
>.|TRBJ1-6|TRBV9|.
TGTGCCAGCAGCGTAACCGGGGGGAGGGATTCACCCCTCCACTTT
CASSVTGGRDSPLHF
>TRBD2|TRBJ2-7|TRBV19|.
TGTGCCAGTAGTACTTTCAGTAGCGGGGCGTCCTACGAGCAGTACTTC
CASSTFSSGASYEQYF
>TRBD2|TRBJ2-3|TRBV7-6|.
TGTGCCAGCAGCTCCCCTGTAGCGGGGGGACTCACAGATACGCAGTATTTT
CASSSPVAGGLTDTQYF
>TRBD2|TRBJ2-3|TRBV9|.
TGTGCCAGCAGCGTAGGGCGGATAGCGGGACCGCAGTATTTT
CASSVGRIAGPQYF
>.|TRBJ1-5|TRBV7-2|.
TGTGCCAGCAGCTTAGGTTGGGGGGAGAGCAATCAGCCCCAGCATTTT
CASSLGWGESNQPQHF
>TRBD1|TRBJ1-1|TRBV2|.
TGTGCCAGCAGTGAATCCGGGACAGGGGGCACTGAAGCTTTCTTT
CASSESGTGGTEAFF
>.|TRBJ2-1|TRBV27|.
TGTGCCAGCTCCCAAGAGGACAATTACAATGAGCAGTTCTTC
CASSQEDNYNEQFF
>.|TRBJ2-2|TRBV5-6|.
TGTGCCAGCAGCTATCCCTCTGCTAAGGGGACCGGGGAGCTGTTTTTT
CASSYPSAKGTGELFF
>.|TRBJ2-7|TRBV7-9|once
TGTGCCAGCAGCTTATGGCGACAGCCCTCATACGAGCAGTACTTC
CASSLWRQPSYEQYF
>TRBD1|TRBJ2-2|TRBV5-1|.
TGCGCCAGCAGCTTGGGGACAGGGAACACCGGGGAGCTGTTTTTT
CASSLGTGNTGELFF
>.|TRBJ2-7|TRBV5-6|few
TGTGCCAGCAGCCTAGGGGGTCGCTACGAGCAGTACTTC
CASSLGGRYEQYF
>.|TRBJ1-1|TRBV5-4|few
TGTGCCAGCAGCTCGAGGTCAGTTAACACTGAAGCTTTCTTT
CASSSRSVNTEAFF
>TRBD2|TRBJ2-2|TRBV28|.
TGTGCCAGCAGTTTACTGACTAGCGGGAGAACCGGGGAGCTGTTTTTT
CASSLLTSGRTGELFF
>TRBD2|TRBJ2-7|TRBV14|.
TGTGCCAGCAGCTATCGGCTAGCGGGGACCTACGAGCAGTACTTC
CASSYRLAGTYEQYF
>.|TRBJ2-2|TRBV19|.
TGTGCCAGTAGTATTGGCACAGGGAGTAACACCGGGGAGCTGTTTTTT
CASSIGTGSNTGELFF
>TRBD2|TRBJ2-1|TRBV18|once
TGTGCCAGCTCACCAACGGCGGGGGTTGAGCAGTTCTTC
CASSPTAGVEQFF
>TRBD2|TRBJ2-2|TRBV9|.
TGTGCCAGCAGCCGTAAGCGGGAGCTCAACACCGGGGAGCTGTTTTTT
CASSRKRELNTGELFF
>.|TRBJ2-7|TRBV4-1|.
TGCGCCAGCAGCCAAGGGCTTGCCAGGAACTCCTACGAGCAGTACTTC
CASSQGLARNSYEQYF
>TRBD2|TRBJ2-3|TRBV7-9|.
TGTGCCAGCAGCTTATCGGGGGGGCAAGGCACAGATACGCAGTATTTT
CASSLSGGQGTDTQYF
>.|TRBJ2-5|TRBV7-8|.
TGTGCCAGCAGCTTAGGGTTCGGGGGACAAGAGACCCAGTACTTC
CASSLGFGGQETQYF